What follows are 17 T cell receptor beta chains derived from one specimen sequenced in a study of cytomegalovirus exposure and HLA in healthy donors. Use of 60 Vbeta and 13 Jbeta primers characterized the PCR. The method was immunoSEQ multiplex PCR; TCRdb's version includes in-frame clones alone and lacks a portion of them. The sample has 160,000 or so clones, 65% to 85% seen once; the top ten hold roughly 1.5%. Sequenced: PBMCs. The receptors stem from a woman aged 18-29 years in good health and CMV-seronegative.

This clone was detected only a few times. The gene calls are TRBV28 and TRBJ1-2; D remains unclear. Between the trimmed V and J ends, which lost 10 bases and 7 bases, there was a span of 16 bases. CDR1 MDHEN and CDR2 SYDVKM come from the germline V gene. The CDR3 is made up of 12 amino acids. The DNA for the CDR3 is TGTGCCACCCAGAGCGGGTCTTTTGGCTACACCTTC. It is translated as CATQSGSFGYTF.

The V gene is TRBV5-4, the J gene TRBJ1-1; 7 bases match TRBD1. Germline V lookup: CDR1 SGHNT, CDR2 YYREEE (reference sequence). This CDR3 region has 14 residues. V lost 1 base to trimming and J lost 1 base; unmatched junction nucleotides: 1. Written as DNA, the CDR3 is TGTGCCAGCAGCTTGCACAGGGGGAACACTGAAGCTTTCTTT. This encodes CASSLHRGNTEAFF.

As regards this clone: The sample holds other DNA sequences that translate to the same CDR3. This sequence joins TRBV5-4 and TRBJ2-3; D not certain. Germline values: CDR1 SGHNT, CDR2 YYREEE (reference sequence). Trimming took 4 bases from V and 0 from J, leaving 9 bases between them. The CDR3 runs 14 residues. The DNA of the CDR3 is TGTGCCAGCAGCCTAGACTCTAGCACAGATACGCAGTATTTT. This gives the protein CASSLDSSTDTQYF.

The chain employs TRBV5-1 and TRBJ1-3; 8 positions match TRBD1. CDR3 length: 15 amino acids. V lost 4 bases, J lost 2 bases, and 5 bases stayed unmatched. Germline V gene data show CDR1 as SGHRS and CDR2 as YFSETQ. The CDR3 spells CASSLDRGPGNTIYF. CDR3 nucleotides: TGCGCCAGCAGCCTCGACAGGGGCCCTGGAAACACCATATATTTT.

V is TRBV10-3 and J is TRBJ1-2; no reliable D call. The CDR3 is 15 residues long. V was cut by 3 bases and J by 2 bases, with 13 bases left in between. Germline loops: CDR1 ENHRY, CDR2 SYGVKD. CDR3 DNA: TGTGCCATCAGTGATTCCGGACGGGAAAACTATGGCTACACCTTC. Protein sequence: CAISDSGRENYGYTF.

This chain connects TRBV10-3 to TRBJ1-2, with 7 bases aligning to TRBD1. Germline CDR1 ENHRY, CDR2 SYGVKD. CDR3 length equals 14 residues. Trimming cost V 8 bases and J 7 bases; bases outside gene matches: 13. CDR3 protein: CAIDGGGNSSGYTF. Here the CDR3 DNA reads TGTGCCATCGACGGAGGGGGCAATAGTTCTGGCTACACCTTC.

This clone was seen a single time. The V gene is TRBV6-1, the J gene TRBJ1-1, with D possibly TRBD1 on 5 matching bases. V lost 0 bases and J 6 bases, leaving 20 bases between the germline ends. The CDR3 is 17 residues long. CDR1 is MNHNS and CDR2 is SASEGT in the germline V gene. The CDR3 is CASSEALSIQGLAEAFF. The CDR3 DNA sequence: TGTGCCAGCAGTGAAGCGCTAAGCATTCAGGGTCTTGCTGAAGCTTTCTTT.

J is TRBJ1-2 and V is TRBV7-9; TRBD1 is a possible D gene (6 bases). The CDR3 is made up of 15 amino acids. Trimming cost V 5 bases and J 7 bases, with 20 bases left between them. The germline V gene encodes CDR1 SEHNR and CDR2 FQNEAQ (reference sequence). The CDR3 is CASSPRGSGFGGYTF. The DNA of the CDR3 is TGTGCCAGCAGCCCTAGGGGGTCAGGCTTTGGTGGCTACACCTTC. The variable domain in full, completed from reference TRBV7-9 and TRBJ1-2, reads DTGVSQNPRHKITKRGQNVTFRCDPISEHNRLYWYRQTLGQGPEFLTYFQNEAQLEKSRLLSDRFSAERPKGSFSTLEIQRTEQGDSAMYLCASSPRGSGFGGYTFGSGTRLTVV.

CDR3 residues: CASSLTDSCGYTF. The CDR3, as DNA: TGTGCCAGCAGCCTGACAGACTCCTGTGGCTACACCTTC. The J gene is TRBJ1-2, the V gene TRBV7-2; TRBD1 might be the D (5 bases). The CDR3 has 13 residues. Deletions cut 5 bases from V and 7 bases from J, with 14 bases between. Looked up from germline, CDR1 is SGHTA and CDR2 is FQGNSA.

V and J are TRBV6-4 and TRBJ1-1; D unclear. CDR1 is MRHNA, CDR2 SNTAGT, per germline. The CDR3 is 16 amino acids. V lost 5 bases and J lost 1, with 17 bases in between. This CDR3 is CASSQRPSRGNTEAFF. The DNA of the CDR3 is TGTGCCAGCAGTCAGCGCCCGTCTCGGGGGAACACTGAAGCTTTCTTT.

This chain joins TRBV7-9 and TRBJ1-2, with D tentatively TRBD1 (6 bases). Trimming left V 5 bases short and J 3 bases short, with 19 bases between. This CDR3 has 16 amino acids. CDR1 SEHNR and CDR2 FQNEAQ come from the germline V gene (reference sequence). CDR3 loop: CASSPLLRQAYYGYTF. CDR3 nucleotide sequence: TGTGCCAGCAGCCCACTTTTAAGACAGGCCTACTATGGCTACACCTTC.

The CDR3 coding sequence is TGTGCCAGCAGCCAAGAAATGGACTTCAACCTCTACGAGCAGTACTTC. This gives the protein CASSQEMDFNLYEQYF. The chain carries TRBV14 and TRBJ2-7; D is perhaps TRBD2 (5 bases). Trimming took off 0 bases at V and 3 bases at J, with 15 bases between the two ends. The CDR3 covers 16 residues. Germline V CDR1 and CDR2: SGHDN, FVKESK.

The genes are TRBV7-6 and TRBJ2-2; TRBD1 matches 8 bases. Germline lookup yields CDR1 SGHVS and CDR2 FNYEAQ. CDR3 size: 15 residues. V lost 6 bases and J lost 5; bases outside the gene matches: 8. As DNA, the CDR3 is TGTGCCAGCAGTCACAGGGGGATATGGACCGGGGAGCTGTTTTTT. This translates into CASSHRGIWTGELFF.

The chain uses TRBV11-2 and TRBJ2-2; 11 positions match TRBD2. V was clipped by 5 bases and J by 6 bases; unmatched bases: 8. CDR3 length: 16 amino acids. The germline V gene has CDR1 SGHAT and CDR2 FQNNGV. CDR3 loop: CASSPWVAGGSGELFF. The CDR3 DNA reads TGTGCCAGCAGCCCCTGGGTAGCGGGGGGGTCCGGGGAGCTGTTTTTT.

Concerning this clone itself: Other nucleotide sequences in the sample specify the same CDR3. The CDR3, as DNA: TGTGCCAGCAGTTACTCGTTCCTTAACACCGGGGAGCTGTTTTTT. It encodes CASSYSFLNTGELFF. The genes are TRBV6-5 and TRBJ2-2; D unclear. The CDR3 sequence is 15 residues long. V dropped 0 bases and J dropped 2 bases, with 7 bases sitting between them. Germline CDR1 reads MNHEY; CDR2 reads SVGAGI.

CDR3 bases: TGCGCCAGCAGCTTTAACAGGATGAACACCGGGGAGCTGTTTTTT. This gives the protein CASSFNRMNTGELFF. The genes are TRBV5-1 and TRBJ2-2, with D possibly TRBD1 on 5 matching bases. The germline CDR1 and CDR2 sequences are SGHRS and YFSETQ. CDR3 length equals 15 residues. Trimming left V 2 bases short and J 1 base short, with 9 bases between.

V gene TRBV7-3 combines with J gene TRBJ1-5; D uncertain. Trimming took off 5 bases at V and 3 bases at J, with 8 bases between the two ends. This CDR3 has 13 amino acids. Germline V gene data show CDR1 as SGHTA and CDR2 as FQGTGA. The CDR3 sequence: CASSPGDNQPQHF. The CDR3 DNA follows: TGTGCCAGCAGCCCGGGAGACAATCAGCCCCAGCATTTT.